These T cell receptor beta chains were read from a single sample in a study of T cells expressing NK-cell markers. TCRdb reprocessed the 5' RACE reads, keeping one entry per CDR3 protein, no DNA. The sample's table shows fewer than 400,000 distinct CDR3 sequences. The specimen sequenced was blood T cells: a sorted CD56 or NKG2C T cell subset, CD4+ or CD8+ T cells, or bulk PBMC T cells (not recorded which). The receptors originated from a woman aged 50 to 65 in good health. Both conserved end residues are part of each CDR3. Fields, in order: J gene, V gene, CDR3 protein.

J: TRBJ2-1; V: TRBV11-3; CDR3: CASSLTHGGLAGGVSYNEQFF
J: TRBJ2-3; V: TRBV27; CDR3: CASSLRSTDTQYF
J: TRBJ2-1; V: TRBV7-2; CDR3: CASSPLLGMPFF
J: TRBJ1-4; V: TRBV6-5; CDR3: CASSKRTGNEKLFF
J: TRBJ2-3; V: TRBV5-5; CDR3: CASSIGLADTQYF
J: TRBJ2-5; V: TRBV12-5; CDR3: CASGPTGVVETQYF
J: TRBJ1-2; V: TRBV5-1; CDR3: CASTPGGSRLDGYTF
J: TRBJ1-6; V: TRBV6-1; CDR3: CASSEAFQGSPLHF
J: TRBJ2-3; V: TRBV10-1; CDR3: CASSGVGQGGTDTQYF
J: TRBJ2-1; V: TRBV20-1; CDR3: CSARVGGRFNEQFF
J: TRBJ2-1; V: TRBV27; CDR3: CASSFPGLAGRNEQFF
J: TRBJ1-1; V: TRBV14; CDR3: CASSQEWDRAGEAFF
J: TRBJ2-7; V: TRBV4-1; CDR3: CASSQGEYSATYEQYF
J: TRBJ2-5; V: TRBV7-9; CDR3: CASSLVNWQPQETQYF
J: TRBJ2-7; V: TRBV5-1; CDR3: CASSLSGGRYEQYF
J: TRBJ2-3; V: TRBV11-2; CDR3: CASSSSFGTDTQYF
J: TRBJ2-1; V: TRBV7-9; CDR3: CASSPGGMRVLNNEQFF
J: TRBJ2-3; V: TRBV7-8; CDR3: CASSLKREQRDTQYF
J: TRBJ2-7; V: TRBV10-3; CDR3: CAISGTATYEQYF
J: TRBJ2-3; V: TRBV20-1; CDR3: CSARDIITSTDTQYF
J: TRBJ2-1; V: TRBV15; CDR3: CATSRGLQGNEQFF
J: TRBJ2-2; V: TRBV6-5; CDR3: CASRPQGLASNTGELFF
J: TRBJ2-7; V: TRBV19; CDR3: CASSRRGSTYEQYF